This TCR beta chain was documented in a study of metastatic and nonmetastatic thyroid tumors. The overall study: Repertoire comparison spanned blood and tumor or nodule tissue of malignant and benign thyroid patients.

All patients were treatment-naive before thyroid surgery. This clone was observed many times. TCRdb used MiXCR to call clones anew from the PCR reads. The table has roughly 34,000 clones, 14% to 15% seen once; the top ten hold under 20%. The CDR3 extends over 15 amino acids. CDR1 is SGHRS, CDR2 YFSETQ, per germline. Trimming took 0 bases from V and 9 from J, leaving 13 bases between them. Sequenced: blood. The rearrangement joins TRBV5-1 to TRBJ1-6; D call uncertain. The clonotype comes from a male donor with papillary thyroid cancer or a benign thyroid nodule (not recorded which). Some clones in this sample may be carry-over from other donors' samples. The DNA of the CDR3 is TGCGCCAGCAGCTTGGAGCTGGTAGGAAGTTCACCCCTCCACTTT. Translation: CASSLELVGSSPLHF.